The 29 T cell receptor beta chains presented below share a single source sample, sequenced in a study of human T cells and chemical hapten exposure. Described time point: pre-sensitization, week 0. The treatment here: therapeutic diphenylcyclopropenone sensitization with weekly scalp DPC. One entry per CDR3 protein results from TCRdb running MiXCR on the RACE reads. The profile covers approximately 260,000 distinct CDR3 sequences, with over 7.5% appearing a single time and roughly 1.2% taken by the ten largest. The sequencing here drew on whole blood, taken in connection with sensitization to the hapten diphenylcyclopropenone (DPC). These TCRs come from a man aged 18 to 30 with alopecia areata. Some clones in this sample may be carry-over from other donors' samples.

This clonotype has a count of ten or more. This chain links TRBV7-9 with TRBJ2-7, with TRBD1 identical over 8 bases. Germline CDR1 reads SEHNR; CDR2 reads FQNEAQ (reference sequence). CDR3 length: 14 amino acids. The V and J ends lost 3 bases and 4 bases, in that order; junction bases with no gene match: 5. The CDR3 here is CASSFGQGTYEQYF. DNA of the CDR3: TGTGCCAGCAGCTTTGGACAGGGTACTTACGAGCAGTACTTC.

The rearrangement uses TRBV7-2 and TRBJ1-6, with TRBD1 matching over 9 bases. The V segment lost 6 bases and the J segment 10 bases; nucleotides outside the gene matches: 7. The CDR3 covers 14 residues. Germline V gene data show CDR1 as SGHTA and CDR2 as FQGNSA. This CDR3 is CASRSGTGSSPLHF. The CDR3 coding sequence is TGTGCCAGCAGGTCCGGGACAGGGTCATCACCCCTCCACTTT. Drawing the rest from reference TRBV7-2 and TRBJ1-6, the complete variable domain is GAGVSQSPSNKVTEKGKDVELRCDPISGHTALYWYRQSLGQGLEFLIYFQGNSAPDKSGLPSDRFSAERTGGSVSTLTIQRTQQEDSAVYLCASRSGTGSSPLHFGNGTRLTVT.

This clonotype was picked up a small number of times. J is TRBJ2-3 and V is TRBV11-2; D uncertain. This CDR3 is 14 amino acids long. Looked up from germline, CDR1 is SGHAT and CDR2 is FQNNGV. Trimming pared 2 bases from V and 4 bases from J, leaving 10 bases between. The CDR3 bases are TGTGCCAGCAGCTTAATTCCGGACGCAGATACGCAGTATTTT. Translated: CASSLIPDADTQYF.

The chain couples TRBV27 to TRBJ1-1; D gene unclear. Between the trimmed V and J ends, which lost 1 base and 5 bases, there was a span of 11 bases. Per the germline V gene, CDR1 is MNHEY and CDR2 is SMNVEV (reference sequence). The CDR3 sequence is 14 residues long. CDR3 residues: CASSLWQRGTEAFF. The CDR3 coding sequence is TGTGCCAGCAGTTTATGGCAGCGGGGAACTGAAGCTTTCTTT.

This clonotype was detected only a few times. The chain recombines TRBV12-3 or TRBV12-4 with TRBJ1-2; tentative D call: TRBD1 (6 bases). The CDR3 loop spans 15 amino acids. The ends were cut back, 4 bases at V and 8 bases at J, with 20 bases in the middle. The CDR3 here is CASSSSRGRIFGYTF. DNA for the CDR3: TGTGCCAGCAGTTCCTCCCGGGGGCGGATTTTCGGCTACACCTTC.

The chain recombines TRBV7-2 with TRBJ1-2, with D perhaps TRBD1 (5 bases). The germline V gene encodes CDR1 SGHTA and CDR2 FQGNSA. Trimming shortened V by 9 bases and J by 0 bases, and 14 bases separated the two germline ends. The CDR3 extends over 14 amino acids. The CDR3 bases are TGTGCCAGTAAGGGGCCCCGGTCTAACTATGGCTACACCTTC. Protein product: CASKGPRSNYGYTF.

This clonotype appeared a few times. V and J are TRBV14 and TRBJ2-6; 8 positions agree with TRBD1. Germline CDR1 reads SGHDN; CDR2 reads FVKESK. There are 17 residues in the CDR3. The V segment lost 5 bases and the J segment 0 bases; nucleotides outside the gene matches: 6. The CDR3 protein is CASSVRDRSSGANVLTF. In nucleotides, the CDR3 is TGTGCCAGCAGCGTCCGGGACAGGAGCTCTGGGGCCAACGTCCTGACTTTC. Full variable domain (missing parts from reference TRBV14 and TRBJ2-6): EAGVTQFPSHSVIEKGQTVTLRCDPISGHDNLYWYRRVMGKEIKFLLHFVKESKQDESGMPNNRFLAERTGGTYSTLKVQPAELEDSGVYFCASSVRDRSSGANVLTFGAGSRLTVL.

This clonotype was detected many times. The V gene is TRBV12-3 or TRBV12-4, the J gene TRBJ1-1; D call uncertain. This CDR3 is built from 12 residues. Trimming took 5 bases from V and 3 from J, leaving 7 bases between them. CDR3 sequence (DNA): TGTGCCAGCAGTGTCTCGGACACTGAAGCTTTCTTT. Translation gives CASSVSDTEAFF.

In this sample, this clonotype turned up a few times. The rearrangement links TRBV7-9 to TRBJ2-2; no clear D gene. CDR1 is SEHNR, CDR2 FQNEAQ, per germline (reference sequence). The CDR3 covers 14 residues. Trimming took 3 bases from V and 1 from J, leaving 6 bases between them. The CDR3 DNA sequence: TGTGCCAGCAGCTTGACCCAGAACACCGGGGAGCTGTTTTTT. Amino acids: CASSLTQNTGELFF.

This clonotype has at least ten counts. The chain carries TRBV29-1 and TRBJ1-1; D remains unclear. The CDR3 is made up of 11 amino acids. V was cut by 5 bases and J by 0 bases, with 4 bases left in between. Germline values: CDR1 SQVTM, CDR2 ANQGSEA. The CDR3: CSVSMNTEAFF. The CDR3 nucleotides are TGCAGCGTTAGCATGAACACTGAAGCTTTCTTT.

This chain connects TRBV7-9 to TRBJ1-1, with D possibly matching TRBD1 (6 bases). The germline V gene has CDR1 SEHNR and CDR2 FQNEAQ (reference sequence). The CDR3 has 13 amino acids. Trimming left V 2 bases short and J 8 bases short, with 12 bases between. CDR3 residues: CASSLWGAAEAFF. CDR3 in DNA: TGTGCCAGCAGCTTATGGGGGGCAGCCGAAGCTTTCTTT. Filled out from reference TRBV7-9 and TRBJ1-1, the complete variable domain reads DTGVSQNPRHKITKRGQNVTFRCDPISEHNRLYWYRQTLGQGPEFLTYFQNEAQLEKSRLLSDRFSAERPKGSFSTLEIQRTEQGDSAMYLCASSLWGAAEAFFGQGTRLTVV.

This clonotype came up a few times. The chain employs TRBV7-2 and TRBJ1-1; D ambiguous. Germline assignment: CDR1 SGHTA and CDR2 FQGNSA. The CDR3 runs to 15 residues. V was pared by 3 bases and J by 5 bases, with 16 bases between. This CDR3 is CASSLLGGGWTEAFF. CDR3 DNA sequence: TGTGCCAGCAGCTTGTTGGGAGGTGGATGGACTGAAGCTTTCTTT.

V usage is TRBV5-1 and J usage is TRBJ1-1; D is unclear. The length of the CDR3 is 14 residues. The germline gives CDR1 SGHRS, CDR2 YFSETQ. V lost 4 bases to trimming and J lost 4 bases, with 14 bases between them. CDR3: CASSQDGLPTEAFF. In nucleotides, the CDR3 is TGCGCCAGCAGCCAGGACGGACTACCCACTGAAGCTTTCTTT.

This clonotype was seen at least ten times. CDR3 DNA: TGCAGCGTTAATGCCCAATCCCAAGAGACCCAGTACTTC. Protein: CSVNAQSQETQYF. This rearrangement joins TRBV29-1 to TRBJ2-5; no firm D call. V gave up 5 bases and J gave up 1 base, with 11 bases separating them. Germline-derived CDR1 and CDR2 are SQVTM and ANQGSEA. This CDR3 is 13 amino acids long.

This clonotype was detected only a few times. The CDR3 bases are TGTGCCAGCAGCCCGGGACAGGCAGAAGGAGAGACCCAGTACTTC. As protein: CASSPGQAEGETQYF. The chain is built from TRBV7-9 and TRBJ2-5; 8 bases are a match to TRBD1. This CDR3 region has 15 residues. The trim removed 5 bases at V and 4 bases at J, leaving 9 bases unmatched. CDR1 is SEHNR, CDR2 FQNEAQ, per germline (reference sequence).

The chain joins TRBV6-6 to TRBJ1-6; D is undetermined. In germline, CDR1 is MNHNY, CDR2 SVGAGI (reference sequence). The V gene lost 2 bases and the J gene lost 5 bases, with 13 bases spanning the gap. The CDR3 has 16 amino acids. CDR3 protein: CASSYLHIKDNSPLHF. The CDR3 DNA reads TGTGCCAGCAGTTACCTACACATAAAGGATAATTCACCCCTCCACTTT.

This clonotype was seen a few times. This chain links TRBV7-9 with TRBJ2-1; tentatively, D is TRBD2 (5 bases). The CDR3 runs 16 residues. Trimming stripped 2 bases from V and 3 bases from J, with 14 bases between. Germline CDR1 reads SEHNR; CDR2 reads FQNEAQ (reference sequence). The CDR3, as DNA: TGTGCCAGCAGCTTAATATTGGGAAGCGGCTACAATGAGCAGTTCTTC. This codes for CASSLILGSGYNEQFF.

This clonotype appeared a single time. This chain links TRBV29-1 with TRBJ2-7, with 7 bases fitting TRBD1. In germline, CDR1 is SQVTM, CDR2 ANQGSEA. This CDR3 contains 12 residues. Here the CDR3 DNA reads TGCAGCGTAGCTGATCCGGGACAGAGTCTGAACGTC. Encoded protein: CSVADPGQSLNV.

At least ten counts were recorded for this clonotype. This chain connects TRBV7-9 to TRBJ1-6; TRBD1 is a possible D gene (6 bases). Looked up from germline, CDR1 is SEHNR and CDR2 is FQNEAQ (reference sequence). Trimming took off 5 bases at V and 8 bases at J, with 7 bases between the two ends. This CDR3 is built from 12 residues. The CDR3 DNA sequence: TGTGCCAGCAGCCCAGGGGATTCACCCCTCCACTTT. Amino acid sequence: CASSPGDSPLHF. Drawing the rest from reference TRBV7-9 and TRBJ1-6, the complete variable domain is DTGVSQNPRHKITKRGQNVTFRCDPISEHNRLYWYRQTLGQGPEFLTYFQNEAQLEKSRLLSDRFSAERPKGSFSTLEIQRTEQGDSAMYLCASSPGDSPLHFGNGTRLTVT.

This clonotype was counted at least ten times. The J gene is TRBJ2-2, the V gene TRBV6-5, with 7 bases matching TRBD1. Germline V CDR1 and CDR2: MNHEY, SVGAGI. J was trimmed by 3 bases and V by 2 bases; bases with no gene match: 24. The CDR3 has 22 amino acids. Here the CDR3 reads CASSYPGADLLRGRWDTGELFF. As DNA, the CDR3 is TGTGCCAGCAGTTACCCCGGGGCCGATCTCCTTAGGGGGCGGTGGGACACCGGGGAGCTGTTTTTT.

Many counts were recorded for this clonotype. V is TRBV29-1 and J is TRBJ1-1; D perhaps matches TRBD1 (6 bases). Germline loops: CDR1 SQVTM, CDR2 ANQGSEA. Trimming removed 4 bases from V and 0 bases from J, with 12 bases in between. The CDR3 has 14 residues. DNA of the CDR3: TGCAGCGTTGGGCCCGGACAGATGAACACTGAAGCTTTCTTT. Translating it yields CSVGPGQMNTEAFF.

The rearrangement joins TRBV7-6 to TRBJ2-6; D ambiguous. The V gene's germline CDR1 is SGHVS and CDR2 FNYEAQ. This CDR3 is built from 15 residues. Between the trimmed V and J ends, which lost 5 bases and 0 bases, there was a span of 8 bases. The CDR3 sequence is CASSLRPSGANVLTF. The CDR3 region has the DNA TGTGCCAGCAGCCTGCGCCCCTCTGGGGCCAACGTCCTGACTTTC.

This clonotype has ten or more counts. The chain couples TRBV3-1 to TRBJ1-1; 10 positions agree with TRBD1. Germline V CDR1 and CDR2: LGHDT, YNNKEL (reference sequence). V lost 4 bases and J lost 0; bases outside the gene matches: 2. The CDR3 runs to 15 residues. CDR3 in DNA: TGTGCCAGCAGCCTGGACAGGGGGATGAACACTGAAGCTTTCTTT. Translating it yields CASSLDRGMNTEAFF.

This chain connects TRBV6-5 to TRBJ1-1; D may be TRBD1 (5 bases). V was shortened by 5 bases and J by 2 bases, with 18 bases between the two germline ends. Germline V gene data show CDR1 as MNHEY and CDR2 as SVGAGI. The length of the CDR3 is 16 residues. CDR3: CASSLPRTGGNTEAFF. CDR3 sequence (DNA): TGTGCCAGCAGTCTCCCGCGAACAGGTGGCAACACTGAAGCTTTCTTT.

This clonotype has ten or more counts. This chain links TRBV20-1 with TRBJ1-2; the D gene is possibly TRBD1 (5 bases). Germline V gene lookup returns CDR1 DFQATT and CDR2 SNEGSKA (reference sequence). This CDR3 has 15 amino acids. The CDR3 sequence: CITPKSGGVNYGYTF. In DNA, the CDR3 is TGCATCACCCCAAAGTCCGGGGGTGTTAACTATGGCTACACCTTC.

The chain links TRBV6-5 to TRBJ1-1; weak D call: TRBD1 (6 bases). Trimming removed 5 bases from V and 8 bases from J, with 12 bases in between. CDR3 size: 12 residues. Germline V CDR1 and CDR2: MNHEY, SVGAGI. CDR3 coding DNA: TGTGCCAGCAGTCAAGGGACACCAGAAGCTTTCTTT. Translating gives CASSQGTPEAFF.

This clonotype was seen only a few times. J is TRBJ1-1 and V is TRBV29-1, with 9 bases aligning to TRBD1. CDR1 and CDR2 from the germline V gene are SQVTM and ANQGSEA. The junction had 7 bases not matched to a gene; V was cut back by 0 bases and J by 11 bases. CDR3 size: 13 residues. Here the CDR3 DNA reads TGCAGCGTTGAAGAAGGGACAGGGCAAGTGGCTTTCTTT. It translates to CSVEEGTGQVAFF. Full variable domain (missing parts from reference TRBV29-1 and TRBJ1-1): SAVISQKPSRDICQRGTSLTIQCQVDSQVTMMFWYRQQPGQSLTLIATANQGSEATYESGFVIDKFPISRPNLTFSTLTVSNMSPEDSSIYLCSVEEGTGQVAFFGQGTRLTVV.

Concerning this clonotype: A much more abundant neighbour one base away suggests this may be a read error. The J gene is TRBJ1-1, the V gene TRBV4-3, with a weak D call TRBD1 (5 bases). The V end was cut by 4 bases, the J end by 2 bases, with 14 bases between. Germline V CDR1 and CDR2: LGHNA, YSLEER. This CDR3 spans 15 amino acids. The CDR3 bases are TGCGCCAGCAGCCCCGGGGGAGGGGTCAACACTGAAGCTTTCTTT. This encodes CASSPGGGVNTEAFF.

This clonotype was detected many times. V and J are TRBV6-5 and TRBJ1-1, with no clear D. Per germline, CDR1 MNHEY and CDR2 SVGAGI. Trimming removed 2 bases at V and 0 bases at J, with 10 bases between. The CDR3 runs 15 residues. CDR3: CASSYRVGLNTEAFF. CDR3 sequence (DNA): TGTGCCAGCAGTTACAGGGTCGGCTTGAACACTGAAGCTTTCTTT.